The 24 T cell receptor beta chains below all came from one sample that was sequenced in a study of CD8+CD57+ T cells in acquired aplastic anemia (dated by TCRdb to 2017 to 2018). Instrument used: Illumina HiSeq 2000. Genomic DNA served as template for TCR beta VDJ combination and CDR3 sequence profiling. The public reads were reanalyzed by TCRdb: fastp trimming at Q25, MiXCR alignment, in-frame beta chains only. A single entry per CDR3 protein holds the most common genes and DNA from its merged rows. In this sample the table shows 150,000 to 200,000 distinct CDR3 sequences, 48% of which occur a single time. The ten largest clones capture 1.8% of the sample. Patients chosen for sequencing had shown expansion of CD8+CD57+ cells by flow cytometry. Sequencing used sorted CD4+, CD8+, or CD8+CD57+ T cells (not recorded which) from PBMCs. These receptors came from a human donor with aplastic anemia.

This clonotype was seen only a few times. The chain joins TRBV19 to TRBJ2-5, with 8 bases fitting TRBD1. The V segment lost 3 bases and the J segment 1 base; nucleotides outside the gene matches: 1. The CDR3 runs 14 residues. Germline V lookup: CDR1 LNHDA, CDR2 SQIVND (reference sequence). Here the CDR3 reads CASSIGQGQETQYF. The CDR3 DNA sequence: TGTGCCAGTAGTATCGGACAGGGCCAAGAGACCCAGTACTTC.

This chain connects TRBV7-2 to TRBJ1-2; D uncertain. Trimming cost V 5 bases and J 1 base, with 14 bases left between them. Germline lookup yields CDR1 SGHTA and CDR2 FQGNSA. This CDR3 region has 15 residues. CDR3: CASSQAGSVNYGYTF. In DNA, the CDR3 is TGTGCCAGCAGCCAAGCGGGCAGCGTTAACTATGGCTACACCTTC.

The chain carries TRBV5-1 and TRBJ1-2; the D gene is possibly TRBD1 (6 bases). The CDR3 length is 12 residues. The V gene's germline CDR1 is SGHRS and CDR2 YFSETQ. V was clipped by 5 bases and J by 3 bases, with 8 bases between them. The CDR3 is CASRPGDYGYTF. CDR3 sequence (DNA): TGCGCCAGCAGGCCAGGGGACTATGGCTACACCTTC.

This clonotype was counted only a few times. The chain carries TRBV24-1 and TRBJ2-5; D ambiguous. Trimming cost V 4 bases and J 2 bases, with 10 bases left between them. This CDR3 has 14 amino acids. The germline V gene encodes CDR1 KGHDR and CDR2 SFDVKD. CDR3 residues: CATSDPARQETQYF. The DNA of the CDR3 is TGTGCCACCAGTGACCCCGCCAGGCAAGAGACCCAGTACTTC.

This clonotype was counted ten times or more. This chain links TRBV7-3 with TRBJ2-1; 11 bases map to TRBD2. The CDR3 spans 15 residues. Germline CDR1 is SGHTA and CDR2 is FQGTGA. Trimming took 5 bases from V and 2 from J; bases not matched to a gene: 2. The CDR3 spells CASSATSGAYNEQFF. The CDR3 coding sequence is TGTGCCAGCAGCGCGACTAGCGGGGCCTACAATGAGCAGTTCTTC. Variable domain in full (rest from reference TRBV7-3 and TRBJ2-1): GAGVSQTPSNKVTEKGKYVELRCDPISGHTALYWYRQSLGQGPEFLIYFQGTGAADDSGLPNDRFFAVRPEGSVSTLKIQRTERGDSAVYLCASSATSGAYNEQFFGPGTRLTVL.

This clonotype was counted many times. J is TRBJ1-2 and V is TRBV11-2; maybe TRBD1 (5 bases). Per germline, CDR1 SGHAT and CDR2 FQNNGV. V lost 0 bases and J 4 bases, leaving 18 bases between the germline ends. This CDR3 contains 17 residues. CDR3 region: CASSLDPSGRPGYGYTF. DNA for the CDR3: TGTGCCAGCAGCTTAGATCCTTCAGGGCGCCCGGGCTATGGCTACACCTTC. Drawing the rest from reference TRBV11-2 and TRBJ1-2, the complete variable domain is EAGVAQSPRYKIIEKRQSVAFWCNPISGHATLYWYQQILGQGPKLLIQFQNNGVVDDSQLPKDRFSAERLKGVDSTLKIQPAKLEDSAVYLCASSLDPSGRPGYGYTFGSGTRLTVV.

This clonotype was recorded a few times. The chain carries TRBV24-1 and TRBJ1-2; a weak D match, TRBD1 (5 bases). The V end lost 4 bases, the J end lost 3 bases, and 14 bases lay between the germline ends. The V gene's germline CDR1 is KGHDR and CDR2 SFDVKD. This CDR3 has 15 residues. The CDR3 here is CATSDGQGPHYGYTF. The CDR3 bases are TGTGCCACCAGTGACGGGCAGGGACCTCACTATGGCTACACCTTC.

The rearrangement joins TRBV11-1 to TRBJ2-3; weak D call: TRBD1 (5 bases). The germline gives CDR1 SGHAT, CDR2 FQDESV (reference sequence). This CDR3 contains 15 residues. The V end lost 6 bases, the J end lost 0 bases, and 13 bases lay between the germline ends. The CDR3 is CASSSQGLSTDTQYF. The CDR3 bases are TGTGCCAGCAGTTCCCAGGGTCTCAGCACAGATACGCAGTATTTT. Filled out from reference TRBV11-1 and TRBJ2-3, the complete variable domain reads EAEVAQSPRYKITEKSQAVAFWCDPISGHATLYWYRQILGQGPELLVQFQDESVVDDSQLPKDRFSAERLKGVDSTLKIQPAELGDSAMYLCASSSQGLSTDTQYFGPGTRLTVL.

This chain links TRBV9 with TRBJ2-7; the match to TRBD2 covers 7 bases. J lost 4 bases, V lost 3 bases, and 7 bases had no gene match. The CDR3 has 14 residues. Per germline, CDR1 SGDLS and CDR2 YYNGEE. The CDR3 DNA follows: TGTGCCAGCAGCGCGCCTAGCGGAGAGTACGAGCAGTACTTC. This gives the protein CASSAPSGEYEQYF.

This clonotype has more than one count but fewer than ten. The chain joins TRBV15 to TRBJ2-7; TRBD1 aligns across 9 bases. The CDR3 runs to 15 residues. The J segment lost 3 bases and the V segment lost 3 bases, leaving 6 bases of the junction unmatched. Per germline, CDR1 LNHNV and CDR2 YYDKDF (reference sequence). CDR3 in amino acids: CATSRTGTGFYEQYF. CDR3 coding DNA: TGTGCCACCAGCAGGACCGGGACAGGGTTCTACGAGCAGTACTTC.

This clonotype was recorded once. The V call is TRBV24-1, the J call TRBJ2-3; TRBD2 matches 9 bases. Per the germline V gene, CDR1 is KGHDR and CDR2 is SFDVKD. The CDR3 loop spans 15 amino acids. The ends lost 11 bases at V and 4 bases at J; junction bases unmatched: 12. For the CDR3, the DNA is TGTGCCAGCAGCTTAGTAGCGGGAGTCTCAGATACGCAGTATTTT. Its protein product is CASSLVAGVSDTQYF.

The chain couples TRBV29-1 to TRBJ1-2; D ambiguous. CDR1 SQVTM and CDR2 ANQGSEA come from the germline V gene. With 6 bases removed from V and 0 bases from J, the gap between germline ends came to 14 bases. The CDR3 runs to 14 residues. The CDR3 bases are TGCAGCGTCCCAGAAAGCTACACTAACTATGGCTACACCTTC. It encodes CSVPESYTNYGYTF.

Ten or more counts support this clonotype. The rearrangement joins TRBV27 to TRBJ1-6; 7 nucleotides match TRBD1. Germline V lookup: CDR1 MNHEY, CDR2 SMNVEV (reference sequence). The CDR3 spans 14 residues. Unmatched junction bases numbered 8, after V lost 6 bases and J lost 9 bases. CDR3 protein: CASSPGQKFSPLHF. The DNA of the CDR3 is TGTGCCAGCAGCCCGGGACAGAAGTTTTCACCCCTCCACTTT.

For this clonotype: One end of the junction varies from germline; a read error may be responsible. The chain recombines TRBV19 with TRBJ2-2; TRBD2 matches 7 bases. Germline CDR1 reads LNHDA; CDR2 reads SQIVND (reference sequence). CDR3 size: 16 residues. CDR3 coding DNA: TGTGCCAGTAGTATAAGCTCGAGCGGGATCACCGGGGAGCTGTTCTTT. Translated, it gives CASSISSSGITGELFF.

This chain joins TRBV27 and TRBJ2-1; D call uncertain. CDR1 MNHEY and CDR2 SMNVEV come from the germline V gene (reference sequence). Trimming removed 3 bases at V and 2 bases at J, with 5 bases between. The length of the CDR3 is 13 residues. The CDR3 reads CASSLNPYNEQFF. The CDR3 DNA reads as TGTGCCAGCAGTTTGAATCCCTACAATGAGCAGTTCTTC.

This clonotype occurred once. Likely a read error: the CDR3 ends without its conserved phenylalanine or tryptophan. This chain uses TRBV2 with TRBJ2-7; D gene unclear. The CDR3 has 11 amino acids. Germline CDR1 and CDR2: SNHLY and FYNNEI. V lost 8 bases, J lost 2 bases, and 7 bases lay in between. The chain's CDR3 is CASSTAYEQYS. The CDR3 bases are TGTGCCAGCTCAACGGCCTACGAGCAGTACTCC.

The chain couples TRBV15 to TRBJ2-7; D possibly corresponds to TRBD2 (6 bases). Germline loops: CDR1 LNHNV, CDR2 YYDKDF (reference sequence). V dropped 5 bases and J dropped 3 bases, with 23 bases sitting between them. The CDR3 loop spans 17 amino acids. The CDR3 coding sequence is TGTGCCACCAGCGAGACCTTGGCCCCGGGACTGAGCTACGAGCAGTACTTC. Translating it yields CATSETLAPGLSYEQYF.

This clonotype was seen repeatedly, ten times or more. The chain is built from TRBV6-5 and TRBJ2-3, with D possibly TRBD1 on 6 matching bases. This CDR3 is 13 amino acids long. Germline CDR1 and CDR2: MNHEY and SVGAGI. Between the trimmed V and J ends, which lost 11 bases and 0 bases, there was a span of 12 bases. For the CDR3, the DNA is TGTGCCGCCCGGACAGTTAGCACAGATACGCAGTATTTT. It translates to CAARTVSTDTQYF.

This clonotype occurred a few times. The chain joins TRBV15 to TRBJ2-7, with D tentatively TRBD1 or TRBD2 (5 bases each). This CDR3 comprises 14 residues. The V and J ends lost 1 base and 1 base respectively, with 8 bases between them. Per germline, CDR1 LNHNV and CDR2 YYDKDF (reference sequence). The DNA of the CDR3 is TGTGCCACCAGCAGAGGGGACGTTTCCTACGAGCAGTACTTC. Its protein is CATSRGDVSYEQYF.

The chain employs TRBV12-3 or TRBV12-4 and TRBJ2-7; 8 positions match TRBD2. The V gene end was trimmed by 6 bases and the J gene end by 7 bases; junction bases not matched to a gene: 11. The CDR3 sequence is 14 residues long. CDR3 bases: TGTGCCAGCAGGCTCGCGGGAGGTAATGGGGAGCAGTACTTC. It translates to CASRLAGGNGEQYF.

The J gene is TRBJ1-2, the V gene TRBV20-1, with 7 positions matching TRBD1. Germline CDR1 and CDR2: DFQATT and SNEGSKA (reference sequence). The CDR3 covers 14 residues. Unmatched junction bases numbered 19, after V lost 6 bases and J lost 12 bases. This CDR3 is CSAIVPGTAFGDTF. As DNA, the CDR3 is TGCAGTGCCATAGTCCCCGGGACAGCTTTTGGGGACACCTTC.

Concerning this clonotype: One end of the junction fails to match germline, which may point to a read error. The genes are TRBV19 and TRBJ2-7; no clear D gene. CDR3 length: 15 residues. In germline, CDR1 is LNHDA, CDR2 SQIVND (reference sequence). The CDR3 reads CASSIGWAGSYEQYF. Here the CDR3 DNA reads TGTGCCAGCAGTATAGGTTGGGCAGGCTCCTACGAGCAGTACTTC.

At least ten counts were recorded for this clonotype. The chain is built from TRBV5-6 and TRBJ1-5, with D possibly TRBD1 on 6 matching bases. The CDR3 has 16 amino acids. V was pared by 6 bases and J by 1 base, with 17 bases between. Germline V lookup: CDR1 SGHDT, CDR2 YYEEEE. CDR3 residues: CASNWGGAGSNQPQHF. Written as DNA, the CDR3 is TGTGCCAGCAATTGGGGGGGCGCGGGAAGCAATCAGCCCCAGCATTTT.

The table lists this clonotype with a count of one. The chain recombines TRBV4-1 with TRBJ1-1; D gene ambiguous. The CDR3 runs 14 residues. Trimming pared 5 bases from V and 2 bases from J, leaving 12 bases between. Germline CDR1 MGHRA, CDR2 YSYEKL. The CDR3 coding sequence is TGCGCCAGCAGCTCGGGAGTCGGTAACACTGAAGCTTTCTTT. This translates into CASSSGVGNTEAFF.